The 9 T cell receptor beta chains listed next were all sequenced from one sample in a study of blood T cell repertoires in COVID-19 (TCRdb year 2020). The method behind the library was the immunoSEQ multiplex PCR assay. TCRdb provides this immuneACCESS table in a form limited to in-frame rearrangements. Some clones are lacking; in checked studies, under half of them reflect an unresolved V gene, and why the rest are absent is not known. The sample yields about half a million clones; 89% were counted once. The top ten constitute roughly 0.9% of the sample. Sample: peripheral blood. The source of these receptors is a man aged 18 to 35 with COVID-19, enrolled during active disease.

The chain couples TRBV6-5 to TRBJ2-7; no clear D gene. CDR1 MNHEY and CDR2 SVGAGI come from the germline V gene. Trimming shortened V by 4 bases and J by 2 bases, and 12 bases separated the two germline ends. This CDR3 spans 14 amino acids. In DNA, the CDR3 is TGTGCCAGCAGTTCCCCATGGCGGACCTACGAGCAGTACTTC. Translated, it gives CASSSPWRTYEQYF.

The rearrangement joins TRBV11-2 to TRBJ2-3; TRBD2 matches 8 bases. The CDR3 consists of 15 residues. Germline lookup yields CDR1 SGHAT and CDR2 FQNNGV. The V segment lost 1 base and the J segment 3 bases; nucleotides outside the gene matches: 3. The chain's CDR3 is CASSLGAGGTDTQYF. CDR3 coding DNA: TGTGCCAGCAGCTTAGGGGCGGGGGGAACAGATACGCAGTATTTT.

The gene calls are TRBV2 and TRBJ1-5; 7 nucleotides align to TRBD1. The germline gives CDR1 SNHLY, CDR2 FYNNEI. V shed 6 bases, J shed 3 bases, and the junction held 8 bases outside the gene matches. CDR3 length equals 15 residues. Here the CDR3 reads CASSVGQAVNQPQHF. The CDR3 region has the DNA TGTGCCAGCAGCGTTGGACAGGCTGTCAATCAGCCCCAGCATTTT.

The rearrangement links TRBV7-2 to TRBJ2-2; TRBD1 might be the D (5 bases). CDR1 and CDR2 from the germline V gene are SGHTA and FQGNSA. Trimming took 1 base from V and 4 from J, leaving 7 bases between them. This CDR3 comprises 14 residues. Here the CDR3 reads CASSLDRGTGELFF. In DNA, the CDR3 is TGTGCCAGCAGCTTAGATAGGGGCACCGGGGAGCTGTTTTTT.

This clone was observed a single time. The CDR3: CASSFTASSSYNEQFF. The CDR3 DNA reads as TGTGCCAGCAGTTTCACCGCGTCTAGCTCCTACAATGAGCAGTTCTTC. The genes are TRBV6-5 and TRBJ2-1; unclear D gene. Deletions cut 4 bases from V and 0 bases from J, with 13 bases between. The CDR3 is 16 amino acids. The germline V gene has CDR1 MNHEY and CDR2 SVGAGI.

The gene calls are TRBV25-1 and TRBJ1-3; tentatively, D is TRBD1 (6 bases). This CDR3 region has 14 residues. CDR1 MGHDK and CDR2 SYGVNS come from the germline V gene. V was cut by 5 bases and J by 4 bases, with 12 bases left in between. In nucleotides, the CDR3 is TGTGCCAGCAGTCGCCAGGGGACGGGAAACACCATATATTTT. Its translation is CASSRQGTGNTIYF.

This chain links TRBV3-1 (or the pseudogene TRBV3-2) with TRBJ2-1, with unresolved D. Germline assignment: CDR1 LGHDT and CDR2 YNNKEL (reference sequence). CDR3 length equals 14 residues. V lost 3 bases to trimming and J lost 7 bases, with 13 bases between them. The CDR3 reads CASSHTRSLNEQFF. The CDR3 nucleotides are TGTGCCAGCAGCCACACACGGAGTTTGAATGAGCAGTTCTTC.

A single count supports this clone. This chain uses TRBV7-8 with TRBJ2-3, with 9 bases aligning to TRBD2. CDR1 is SGHVS, CDR2 FQNEAQ, per germline. CDR3 length: 19 residues. V was clipped by 5 bases and J by 2 bases; unmatched bases: 17. This CDR3 is CASSAAVWRGGPSTDTQYF. The CDR3 bases are TGTGCCAGCAGCGCAGCAGTGTGGCGGGGGGGACCTTCCACAGATACGCAGTATTTT.

This clone occurred once. In the same sample, other DNA sequences code for this CDR3. The chain uses TRBV5-8 and TRBJ1-5; unclear D gene. This CDR3 comprises 11 residues. V was trimmed by 4 bases and J by 6 bases, leaving 5 bases between them. Germline V gene sequence: CDR1 SGHTS, CDR2 YDEGEE. The CDR3: CASSLRQPQHF. The CDR3 DNA is TGTGCCAGCAGCCTACGTCAGCCCCAGCATTTT.